The text below deals with one TCR beta chain. What it recognizes is unknown. These data come from a study of memory CD4+ T cells and cytomegalovirus serostatus. About the research overall: This sample comes from healthy Belgian adults, about nine CMV seropositive, approximately 22 seronegative. Study results and limitations: CD4+ memory repertoires contained about 40% of the roughly 150 reported CMV TCRbeta sequences.

TCRdb's copy holds only in-frame clones and misses some; the assay was immunoSEQ multiplex PCR. The sample contains 70,000 to 90,000 clones, around 80% of which appear only once. The sort gate was single viable CD3+CD4+CD8-CD45RO+ cells for memory CD4+ T cells. CMV serostatus came from serum IgG against pp150, pp28, p38, p52. Positive selection with CD4 microbeads enriched total CD4+ T cells. The sequence was obtained from an adult in good health and CMV-seropositive. Material for sequencing was memory CD4+ T cells from blood.

CDR3 region: CASSLYDQPQHF. The CDR3 region has the DNA TGTGCCAGCAGCTTGTACGATCAGCCCCAGCATTTT. The genes are TRBV5-6 and TRBJ1-5, with D uncertain. Germline V gene lookup returns CDR1 SGHDT and CDR2 YYEEEE. The CDR3 is 12 amino acids. Between the trimmed V and J ends, which lost 1 base and 5 bases, there was a span of 4 bases.